This TCR beta chain was found in a study of T cell repertoires in cytomegalovirus infection. Study-level background: Indications of both CMV infection and matching HLA type were provided by public TCR beta signatures.

The table lists this clonotype with a few counts. The antigen is undetermined. Broader study findings: CMV carriers having the relevant HLA were flagged by cumulative public TCR beta family frequency. The ex vivo response showed dominance by HLA-C-restricted CMV-specific TCR beta clonotypes.

TCRdb used MiXCR to reprocess the reads, holding one entry per CDR3 protein. In the table there are more than 400,000 distinct CDR3 sequences, more than 25% of which are singletons. Trimming removed 1 base from V and 3 bases from J, with 12 bases in between. Germline V gene lookup returns CDR1 SGHDN and CDR2 FVKESK. The CDR3 consists of 15 residues. The clonotype originates from a human donor in good health (CMV status not recorded). Some clones in this sample may be carry-over from other donors' samples. The source material was PBMCs. The rearrangement links TRBV14 to TRBJ1-1; a weak D match, TRBD1 (5 bases). In DNA form, the CDR3 reads TGTGCCAGCAGCCAAGGCAGGGTTGGGGACACTGAAGCTTTCTTT. This sequence encodes CASSQGRVGDTEAFF.